This T cell receptor beta chain was captured in a study of cytomegalovirus exposure and HLA in healthy donors. The donors were in the 120-subject validation cohort; that cohort was separate from the approximately 670-subject first cohort. TCRdb's table, derived via immunoSEQ multiplex PCR, lists solely in-frame clones and lacks some. The repertoire has approximately 260,000 clones, roughly 85% of them found once; the top ten carry roughly 1%. The CDR3 has 13 amino acids. CDR1 GTSNPN and CDR2 SVGIG come from the germline V gene (reference sequence). The V end was cut by 3 bases, the J end by 2 bases, with 10 bases between.

Material for sequencing was PBMCs. This TCR came from a woman under 30 in good health and CMV-seronegative. The chain combines TRBV30 with TRBJ1-2, with TRBD1 as a possible D gene (5 bases). This chain's CDR3 is CAWRFRGNYGYTF. CDR3 coding DNA: TGTGCCTGGAGATTCCGGGGGAACTATGGCTACACCTTC.